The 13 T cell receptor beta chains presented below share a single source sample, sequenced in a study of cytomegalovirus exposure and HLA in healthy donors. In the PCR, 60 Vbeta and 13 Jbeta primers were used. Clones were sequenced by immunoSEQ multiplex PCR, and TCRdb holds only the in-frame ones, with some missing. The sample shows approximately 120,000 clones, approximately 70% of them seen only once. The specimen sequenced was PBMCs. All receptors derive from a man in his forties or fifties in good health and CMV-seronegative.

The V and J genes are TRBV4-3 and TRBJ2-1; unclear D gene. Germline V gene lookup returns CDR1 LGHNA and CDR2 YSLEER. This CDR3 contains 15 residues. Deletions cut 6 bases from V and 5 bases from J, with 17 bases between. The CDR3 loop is CASRAFVQRHNEQFF. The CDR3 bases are TGCGCCAGCAGAGCCTTCGTCCAGCGCCACAATGAGCAGTTCTTC.

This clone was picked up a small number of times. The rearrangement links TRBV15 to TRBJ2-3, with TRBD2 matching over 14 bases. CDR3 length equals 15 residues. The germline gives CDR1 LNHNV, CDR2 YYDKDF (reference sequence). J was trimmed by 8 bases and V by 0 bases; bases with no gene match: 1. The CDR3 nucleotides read TGTGCCACCAGCAGAGATGGGACTAGCGGGGGTACGCAGTATTTT. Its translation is CATSRDGTSGGTQYF.

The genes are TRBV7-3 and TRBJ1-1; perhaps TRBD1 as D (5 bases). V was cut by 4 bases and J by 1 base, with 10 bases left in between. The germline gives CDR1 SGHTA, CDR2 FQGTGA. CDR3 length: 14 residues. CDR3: CASSSGTSNTEAFF. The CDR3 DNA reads TGTGCCAGCAGCTCAGGGACTTCGAACACTGAAGCTTTCTTT.

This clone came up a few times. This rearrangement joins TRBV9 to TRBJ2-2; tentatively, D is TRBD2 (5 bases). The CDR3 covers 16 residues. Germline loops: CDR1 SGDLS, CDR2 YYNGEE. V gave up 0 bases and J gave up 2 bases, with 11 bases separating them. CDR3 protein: CASSVGSVGNTGELFF. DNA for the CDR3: TGTGCCAGCAGCGTAGGTAGCGTGGGAAACACCGGGGAGCTGTTTTTT.

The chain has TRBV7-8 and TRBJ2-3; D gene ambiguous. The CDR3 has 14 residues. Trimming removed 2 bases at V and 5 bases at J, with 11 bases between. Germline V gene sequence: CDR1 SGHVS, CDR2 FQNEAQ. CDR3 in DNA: TGTGCCAGCAGCTTATTACAGTCCCAAGATACGCAGTATTTT. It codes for CASSLLQSQDTQYF.

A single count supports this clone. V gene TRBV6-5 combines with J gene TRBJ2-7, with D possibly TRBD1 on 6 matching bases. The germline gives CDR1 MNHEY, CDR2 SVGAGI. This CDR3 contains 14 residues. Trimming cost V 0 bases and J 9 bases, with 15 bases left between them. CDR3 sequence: CASSYSVDRFGQYF. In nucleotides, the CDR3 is TGTGCCAGCAGTTACTCGGTAGACAGGTTCGGGCAGTACTTC.

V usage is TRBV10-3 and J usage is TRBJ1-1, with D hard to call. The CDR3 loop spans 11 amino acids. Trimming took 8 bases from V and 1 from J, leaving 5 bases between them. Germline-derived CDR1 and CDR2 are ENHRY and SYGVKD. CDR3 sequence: CAIVQNTEAFF. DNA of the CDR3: TGTGCCATCGTCCAGAACACTGAAGCTTTCTTT.

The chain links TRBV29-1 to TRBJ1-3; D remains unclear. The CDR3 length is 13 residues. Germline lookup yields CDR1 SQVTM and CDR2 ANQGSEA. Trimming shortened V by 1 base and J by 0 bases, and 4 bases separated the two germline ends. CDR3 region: CSVEGLSGNTIYF. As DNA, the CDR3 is TGCAGCGTTGAAGGTCTCTCTGGAAACACCATATATTTT.

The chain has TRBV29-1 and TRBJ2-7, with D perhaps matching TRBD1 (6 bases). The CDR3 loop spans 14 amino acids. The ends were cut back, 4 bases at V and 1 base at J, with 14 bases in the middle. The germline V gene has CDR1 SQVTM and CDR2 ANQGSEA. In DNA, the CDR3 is TGCAGCGTTGTTCCGGGACACCGATCCTACGAGCAGTACTTC. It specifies CSVVPGHRSYEQYF.

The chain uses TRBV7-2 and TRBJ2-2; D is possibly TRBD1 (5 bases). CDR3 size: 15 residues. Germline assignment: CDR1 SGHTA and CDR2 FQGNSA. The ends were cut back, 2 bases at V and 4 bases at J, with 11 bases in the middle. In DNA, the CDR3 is TGTGCCAGCAGCTTATCCCAGGGTACCACCGGGGAGCTGTTTTTT. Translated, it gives CASSLSQGTTGELFF.

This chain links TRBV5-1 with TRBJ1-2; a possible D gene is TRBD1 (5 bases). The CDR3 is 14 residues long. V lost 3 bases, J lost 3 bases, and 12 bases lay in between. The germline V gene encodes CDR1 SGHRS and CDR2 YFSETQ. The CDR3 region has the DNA TGCGCCAGCAGCTCTGGGGCCGGTGACTATGGCTACACCTTC. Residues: CASSSGAGDYGYTF.

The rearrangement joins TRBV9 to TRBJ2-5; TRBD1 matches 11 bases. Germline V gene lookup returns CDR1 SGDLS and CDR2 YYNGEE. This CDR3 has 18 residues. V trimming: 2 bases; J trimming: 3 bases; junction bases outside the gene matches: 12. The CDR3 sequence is CASSVRDRGSAGKETQYF. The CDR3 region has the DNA TGTGCCAGCAGCGTCCGGGACAGGGGGTCGGCTGGGAAAGAGACCCAGTACTTC.

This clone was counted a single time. The CDR3 sequence: CASSLFQGNGYTF. CDR3 nucleotides: TGTGCCAGCAGTTTATTCCAGGGGAATGGCTACACCTTC. V and J are TRBV28 and TRBJ1-2; TRBD1 might be the D (6 bases). From germline, CDR1 is MDHEN and CDR2 SYDVKM. This CDR3 contains 13 residues. Trimming removed 1 base at V and 6 bases at J, with 9 bases between.